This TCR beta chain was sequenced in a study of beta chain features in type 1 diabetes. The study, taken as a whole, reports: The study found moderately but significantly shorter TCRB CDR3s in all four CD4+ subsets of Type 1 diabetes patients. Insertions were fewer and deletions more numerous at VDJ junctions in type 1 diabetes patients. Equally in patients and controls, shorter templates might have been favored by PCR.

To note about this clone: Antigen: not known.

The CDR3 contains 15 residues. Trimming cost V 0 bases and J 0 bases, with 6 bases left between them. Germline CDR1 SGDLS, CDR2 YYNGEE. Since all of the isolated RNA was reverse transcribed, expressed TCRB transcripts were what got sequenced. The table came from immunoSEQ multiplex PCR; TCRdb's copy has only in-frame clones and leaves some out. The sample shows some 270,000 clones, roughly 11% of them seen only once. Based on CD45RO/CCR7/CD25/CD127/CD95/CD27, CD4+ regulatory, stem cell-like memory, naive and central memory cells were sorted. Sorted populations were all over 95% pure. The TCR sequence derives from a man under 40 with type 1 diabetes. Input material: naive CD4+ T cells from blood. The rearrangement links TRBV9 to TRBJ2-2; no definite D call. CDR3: CASSVDLSNTGELFF. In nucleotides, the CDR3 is TGTGCCAGCAGCGTAGATCTCTCGAACACCGGGGAGCTGTTTTTT. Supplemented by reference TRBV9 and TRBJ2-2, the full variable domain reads DSGVTQTPKHLITATGQRVTLRCSPRSGDLSVYWYQQSLDQGLQFLIQYYNGEERAKGNILERFSAQQFPDLHSELNLSSLELGDSALYFCASSVDLSNTGELFFGEGSRLTVL.